The sequence of this T cell receptor beta chain was determined in a study of cytomegalovirus exposure and HLA in healthy donors. Overall study findings and caveats: The authors judged a highly shared variant cluster likely a sequencing artifact. Common viral pathogens (according to a later analysis) appeared linked to several of the most significant clusters. One variant, a missense change in DCLRE1C, was linked in a later analysis to TCR beta V- and J-gene trimming.

Trimming took 0 bases from V and 3 from J, leaving 12 bases between them. The CDR3 is made up of 15 amino acids. Germline values: CDR1 SGDLS, CDR2 YYNGEE. PCR involved 60 Vbeta and 13 Jbeta primers. Only in-frame clones appear in the TCRdb table, and some are missing; sequencing was by immunoSEQ multiplex PCR. This table lists around 40,000 clones. On this clone: Its specificity is not known.

The source of this sequence is a young man in good health and CMV-seronegative. The source material was PBMCs. The V and J genes are TRBV9 and TRBJ2-5, with a possible D match to TRBD1 (7 bases). CDR3 in amino acids: CASSVGIRGEETQYF. CDR3 nucleotides: TGTGCCAGCAGCGTAGGGATCAGGGGGGAAGAGACCCAGTACTTC.